Presented here are 32 T cell receptor beta chains from one specimen sequenced in a study of OX40 agonist ivuxolimab in advanced cancers. Generated by immunoSEQ multiplex PCR, the TCRdb table keeps only in-frame clones and is missing some. The table has tens of thousands of clones, roughly 88% seen once. Sequences were derived from CD4+ or CD8+ T cells sorted from blood, sampled in a trial of the OX40 agonist ivuxolimab. The source of these receptors is an adult with an advanced solid tumor such as melanoma, head and neck, liver or kidney cancer.

J is TRBJ2-5 and V is TRBV11-2; no definite D call. The CDR3 sequence is 13 residues long. From germline, CDR1 is SGHAT and CDR2 FQNNGV. V was clipped by 5 bases and J by 1 base, with 8 bases between them. The CDR3 reads CASSLGRQETQYF. For the CDR3, the DNA is TGTGCCAGCAGCCTTGGTCGCCAAGAGACCCAGTACTTC.

The genes are TRBV7-9 and TRBJ2-5; 11 bases are shared with TRBD2. V was pared by 4 bases and J by 3 bases, with 1 base of the junction left unmatched. The germline gives CDR1 SEHNR, CDR2 FQNEAQ (reference sequence). The CDR3 sequence is 14 residues long. CDR3 sequence reads: CASSSTSGEETQYF. CDR3 DNA: TGTGCCAGCAGCTCGACTAGCGGGGAAGAGACCCAGTACTTC.

A word on this clone: Other DNA sequences of this sample code for an identical CDR3. The chain couples TRBV7-6 to TRBJ1-1; 8 bases match TRBD1. Trimming cost V 1 base and J 1 base; bases outside gene matches: 2. This CDR3 is built from 15 residues. Germline V lookup: CDR1 SGHVS, CDR2 FNYEAQ. In DNA form, the CDR3 reads TGTGCCAGCAGCTTAGGACAGGGGACGAACACTGAAGCTTTCTTT. Translating it yields CASSLGQGTNTEAFF. The full variable domain, in which reference TRBV7-6 and TRBJ1-1 provide the parts outside the CDR3, is GAGVSQSPRYKVTKRGQDVALRCDPISGHVSLYWYRQALGQGPEFLTYFNYEAQQDKSGLPNDRFSAERPEGSISTLTIQRTEQRDSAMYRCASSLGQGTNTEAFFGQGTRLTVV.

The chain recombines TRBV28 with TRBJ2-2, with D possibly being TRBD1 (5 bases). This CDR3 is built from 17 residues. Germline V CDR1 and CDR2: MDHEN, SYDVKM. V was cut by 5 bases and J by 0 bases, with 16 bases left in between. The CDR3 DNA follows: TGTGCCAGCAGTACCCCATCGACAGAAGCGAACACCGGGGAGCTGTTTTTT. Translation: CASSTPSTEANTGELFF.

Written as DNA, the CDR3 is TGTGCCTGGAGTGTCCCCGCCGGGACTAGCACCGGGGAGCTGTTTTTT. Amino acids: CAWSVPAGTSTGELFF. This rearrangement joins TRBV30 to TRBJ2-2, with TRBD2 matching over 8 bases. The germline CDR1 and CDR2 sequences are GTSNPN and SVGIG (reference sequence). CDR3 length: 16 residues. J gave up 4 bases and V 0 bases, and 7 bases lay outside the gene matches.

The chain combines TRBV2 with TRBJ2-2; D unclear. Germline CDR1 SNHLY, CDR2 FYNNEI. V lost 3 bases and J 7 bases, leaving 12 bases between the germline ends. The CDR3 spans 14 residues. DNA of the CDR3: TGTGCCAGCAGTGATGGGCGATTAAACGGGGAGCTGTTTTTT. Translation gives CASSDGRLNGELFF. Combining the CDR3 with reference TRBV2 and TRBJ2-2 gives the whole variable domain EPEVTQTPSHQVTQMGQEVILRCVPISNHLYFYWYRQILGQKVEFLVSFYNNEISEKSEIFDDQFSVERPDGSNFTLKIRSTKLEDSAMYFCASSDGRLNGELFFGEGSRLTVL.

The DNA for the CDR3 is TGTGCCAGCAGCCGTACGAACACCGGGGAGCTGTTTTTT. Translating it yields CASSRTNTGELFF. The chain couples TRBV14 to TRBJ2-2; no reliable D call. Germline V gives CDR1 SGHDN, CDR2 FVKESK. This CDR3 has 13 residues. Trimming removed 4 bases from V and 0 bases from J, with 3 bases in between.

The genes are TRBV28 and TRBJ1-1, with no clear D. The V end lost 5 bases, the J end lost 6 bases, and 10 bases lay between the germline ends. The V gene's germline CDR1 is MDHEN and CDR2 SYDVKM. CDR3 length: 12 residues. This CDR3 is CASSLRISEAFF. The CDR3 nucleotides are TGTGCCAGCAGTCTTCGGATCTCTGAAGCTTTCTTT.

This chain joins TRBV7-9 and TRBJ2-5; TRBD2 might be the D (6 bases). Germline V CDR1 and CDR2: SEHNR, FQNEAQ (reference sequence). V dropped 0 bases and J dropped 0 bases, with 8 bases sitting between them. CDR3 length equals 15 residues. The CDR3, as DNA: TGTGCCAGCAGCTTAGCTGGGGGGTACCAAGAGACCCAGTACTTC. Residues: CASSLAGGYQETQYF.

This clone was found a few times. The chain employs TRBV7-9 and TRBJ2-3; D is possibly TRBD2 (6 bases). This CDR3 is 14 amino acids long. Between the trimmed V and J ends, which lost 5 bases and 5 bases, there was a span of 14 bases. CDR1 and CDR2 (germline): SEHNR, FQNEAQ (reference sequence). Here the CDR3 reads CASSGGGAGDTQYF. CDR3 bases: TGTGCCAGCAGCGGAGGCGGGGCGGGAGATACGCAGTATTTT. Complete variable domain (other parts from reference TRBV7-9 and TRBJ2-3): DTGVSQNPRHKITKRGQNVTFRCDPISEHNRLYWYRQTLGQGPEFLTYFQNEAQLEKSRLLSDRFSAERPKGSFSTLEIQRTEQGDSAMYLCASSGGGAGDTQYFGPGTRLTVL.

The genes are TRBV5-4 and TRBJ2-2, with D possibly being TRBD2 (5 bases). The CDR3 sequence is 16 residues long. Germline values: CDR1 SGHNT, CDR2 YYREEE (reference sequence). Trimming stripped 3 bases from V and 0 bases from J, with 12 bases between. The CDR3 DNA is TGTGCCAGCAGCTGGGGTAGCGTTCCGAACACCGGGGAGCTGTTTTTT. Its translation: CASSWGSVPNTGELFF.

The chain links TRBV2 to TRBJ2-7; 10 bases are shared with TRBD1. Germline CDR1 is SNHLY and CDR2 is FYNNEI. CDR3 length equals 15 residues. V trimming: 5 bases; J trimming: 2 bases; junction bases outside the gene matches: 6. CDR3 bases: TGTGCCAGCAGTAGTCCCGGGACAGGGGCCTACGAGCAGTACTTC. This codes for CASSSPGTGAYEQYF.

In DNA form, the CDR3 reads TGTGCCAGCAGCGTAGATCCAGGGGAGGGCGAGCAGTACTTC. Translation: CASSVDPGEGEQYF. This chain links TRBV9 with TRBJ2-7; D is possibly TRBD2 (7 bases). The CDR3 sequence is 14 residues long. The V end lost 0 bases, the J end lost 6 bases, and 13 bases lay between the germline ends. The germline V gene has CDR1 SGDLS and CDR2 YYNGEE.

The CDR3: CASSSGIDRLPHTYTEAFF. DNA for the CDR3: TGTGCCAGCAGCTCGGGCATCGACAGGCTACCGCATACGTACACTGAAGCTTTCTTT. The chain couples TRBV7-9 to TRBJ1-1, with D perhaps matching TRBD1 (6 bases). The germline CDR1 and CDR2 sequences are SEHNR and FQNEAQ (reference sequence). The ends were cut back, 4 bases at V and 3 bases at J, with 27 bases in the middle. The CDR3 sequence is 19 residues long.

The V gene is TRBV1, the J gene TRBJ2-3; the table's D call of TRBD1 was not tested on the DNA. TRBV1 is shown as a pseudogene. This CDR3 region has 18 residues. In DNA, the CDR3 is TGCACCAGCAGCCAGGAGAGGGGTTCAGGACAGGGGAGAGATACGCAGTATTTT. Translation: CTSSQERGSGQGRDTQYF.

The chain links TRBV25-1 to TRBJ2-3; 11 nucleotides match TRBD2. The V and J ends lost 6 bases and 4 bases, in that order; junction bases with no gene match: 9. This CDR3 contains 16 residues. In germline, CDR1 is MGHDK, CDR2 SYGVNS. CDR3 sequence (DNA): TGTGCCAGCAGCGAGGTGGGACTAGCGGAGGCAGATACGCAGTATTTT. Amino acid sequence: CASSEVGLAEADTQYF.

The V and J genes are TRBV5-1 and TRBJ2-3; 7 bases fit TRBD2. Germline V gene data show CDR1 as SGHRS and CDR2 as YFSETQ. V lost 0 bases, J lost 2 bases, and 6 bases stayed unmatched. The CDR3 loop spans 16 amino acids. Here the CDR3 reads CASSLVRGDPTDTQYF. CDR3 DNA: TGCGCCAGCAGCTTGGTTCGGGGGGATCCCACAGATACGCAGTATTTT.

The chain is built from TRBV27 and TRBJ2-7; 12 bases are shared with TRBD1. This CDR3 has 16 amino acids. Germline trimming cut 8 bases from V and 5 bases from J; bases unmatched to any gene: 13. CDR1 is MNHEY and CDR2 is SMNVEV in the germline V gene (reference sequence). CDR3 in amino acids: CASLASRDRGQDEQYF. In DNA, the CDR3 is TGTGCCAGCCTCGCCAGCCGGGACAGGGGGCAAGACGAGCAGTACTTC.

The chain has TRBV11-2 and TRBJ2-5; TRBD1 might be the D (5 bases). Germline V gene sequence: CDR1 SGHAT, CDR2 FQNNGV. V lost 1 base to trimming and J lost 9 bases, with 12 bases between them. This CDR3 has 13 residues. CDR3 nucleotide sequence: TGTGCCAGCAGCTTAGGGCAGGGCCGGGCCCAGTACTTC. Encoded protein: CASSLGQGRAQYF.

The rearrangement joins TRBV6-6 to TRBJ2-1; D perhaps matches TRBD1 (6 bases). The CDR3 spans 15 residues. The ends were cut back, 7 bases at V and 0 bases at J, with 13 bases in the middle. Germline-derived CDR1 and CDR2 are MNHNY and SVGAGI (reference sequence). CDR3 loop: CASKYRVTSYNEQFF. CDR3 DNA: TGTGCCAGCAAATACAGGGTAACCTCCTACAATGAGCAGTTCTTC.

CDR3 bases: TGTGCCAGCAGCTCACGACGAGTACCCCCCGGGGAGCTGTTTTTT. Protein: CASSSRRVPPGELFF. The chain links TRBV21-1 to TRBJ2-2. TRBV21-1 is annotated as a pseudogene. CDR3 length equals 15 residues.

To note about this clone: Within the sample, other DNA sequences also encode this same CDR3. V and J are TRBV5-6 and TRBJ2-2, with D unresolved. CDR1 SGHDT and CDR2 YYEEEE come from the germline V gene. V shed 0 bases and J shed 1 base, with 7 bases lying between them. The CDR3 runs to 15 residues. CDR3 in DNA: TGTGCCAGCAGCTTGGCGGTAGGGAACACCGGGGAGCTGTTTTTT. This translates into CASSLAVGNTGELFF.

The chain has TRBV6-5 and TRBJ1-3; D call uncertain. The CDR3 has 15 residues. CDR1 is MNHEY, CDR2 SVGAGI, per germline. V was clipped by 0 bases and J by 0 bases, with 6 bases between them. The CDR3 sequence is CASSYSGNSGNTIYF. Here the CDR3 DNA reads TGTGCCAGCAGTTACTCAGGGAACTCTGGAAACACCATATATTTT.

The gene calls are TRBV4-3 and TRBJ2-4, with D perhaps TRBD2 (5 bases). This CDR3 is built from 15 residues. CDR1 is LGHNA and CDR2 is YSLEER in the germline V gene. V lost 0 bases and J 1 base, leaving 7 bases between the germline ends. The CDR3 here is CASSQEIAAKNIQYF. CDR3 coding DNA: TGCGCCAGCAGCCAAGAAATAGCGGCCAAAAACATTCAGTACTTC.

The chain is built from TRBV28 and TRBJ2-5; 10 bases line up with TRBD2. This CDR3 comprises 17 residues. The germline V gene encodes CDR1 MDHEN and CDR2 SYDVKM. Germline trimming cut 3 bases from V and 0 bases from J; bases unmatched to any gene: 7. CDR3 DNA sequence: TGTGCCAGCAGTTTGGGACTAGCGAGCTTGTACCAAGAGACCCAGTACTTC. Translating it yields CASSLGLASLYQETQYF. Supplemented by reference TRBV28 and TRBJ2-5, the full variable domain reads DVKVTQSSRYLVKRTGEKVFLECVQDMDHENMFWYRQDPGLGLRLIYFSYDVKMKEKGDIPEGYSVSREKKERFSLILESASTNQTSMYLCASSLGLASLYQETQYFGPGTRLLVL.

V usage is TRBV7-2 and J usage is TRBJ2-1, with 7 positions matching TRBD2. This CDR3 is built from 14 residues. Germline values: CDR1 SGHTA, CDR2 FQGNSA. V was clipped by 5 bases and J by 3 bases; unmatched bases: 4. The CDR3 sequence is CASSLGLGYNEQFF. The CDR3 DNA reads as TGTGCCAGCAGCCTCGGACTAGGCTACAATGAGCAGTTCTTC.

The genes are TRBV7-2 and TRBJ2-3; maybe TRBD2 (5 bases). The germline V gene encodes CDR1 SGHTA and CDR2 FQGNSA. This CDR3 has 15 amino acids. Trimming removed 4 bases from V and 1 base from J, with 12 bases in between. The DNA for the CDR3 is TGTGCCAGCAGCTCCGGGATCTGGGGCACAGATACGCAGTATTTT. It specifies CASSSGIWGTDTQYF.

The V call is TRBV10-3, the J call TRBJ2-5; D possibly uses TRBD1 or TRBD2 (5 bases each). The V end was cut by 4 bases, the J end by 3 bases, with 15 bases between. Germline V gives CDR1 ENHRY, CDR2 SYGVKD. The CDR3 has 15 amino acids. The CDR3 bases are TGTGCCATCAGTGCAGTAGAGGGGCAAGAAGAGACCCAGTACTTC. Translated: CAISAVEGQEETQYF.

The V gene is TRBV7-2, the J gene TRBJ2-7; 10 bases fit TRBD1. This CDR3 has 14 residues. Germline CDR1 SGHTA, CDR2 FQGNSA. Germline trimming cut 4 bases from V and 3 bases from J; bases unmatched to any gene: 3. The CDR3: CASSYWTGGYEQYF. Written as DNA, the CDR3 is TGTGCCAGCAGCTACTGGACAGGGGGCTACGAGCAGTACTTC.

This chain joins TRBV11-3 and TRBJ2-5, with a weak D call TRBD1 (5 bases). The V gene lost 5 bases and the J gene lost 5 bases, with 15 bases spanning the gap. The germline gives CDR1 SGHNT, CDR2 YENEEA. This CDR3 has 14 residues. CDR3 loop: CASSPPGPGETQYF. CDR3 coding DNA: TGTGCCAGCAGCCCTCCCGGTCCAGGGGAGACCCAGTACTTC.

This clone was observed a single time. CDR3 DNA sequence: TGCGCCAGCAGCCAAGATCGGCTAGCCGGGGAGCTGTTTTTT. It is translated as CASSQDRLAGELFF. J is TRBJ2-2 and V is TRBV4-3; D gene unclear. This CDR3 contains 14 residues. Germline CDR1 LGHNA, CDR2 YSLEER. Trimming stripped 0 bases from V and 6 bases from J, with 8 bases between.

This chain links TRBV4-3 with TRBJ2-2; 8 bases are a match to TRBD2. Germline trimming cut 0 bases from V and 6 bases from J; bases unmatched to any gene: 6. The CDR3 consists of 16 residues. Looked up from germline, CDR1 is LGHNA and CDR2 is YSLEER. CDR3 coding DNA: TGCGCCAGCAGCCAAGACCCGGGAGGGGAGGCCGGGGAGCTGTTTTTT. The encoded protein is CASSQDPGGEAGELFF.